The 18 T cell receptor beta chains below come from one sample, sequenced in a study of identical twins. TCRdb reprocessed the 5' RACE reads with MiXCR, giving one entry per CDR3 protein. The sample lists about 200,000 distinct CDR3 sequences; roughly a tenth were seen once. The sample taken for sequencing was memory T cells sorted from blood. These receptor sequences come from a man aged 45-65 years in good health.

This clonotype has only a few counts. The rearrangement links TRBV6-6 to TRBJ2-1, with 7 bases lining up with TRBD1. CDR1 and CDR2 (germline): MNHNY, SVGAGI (reference sequence). The CDR3 sequence is 11 residues long. J lost 8 bases, V lost 8 bases, and 3 bases had no gene match. The CDR3 sequence is CASADRDEQFF. In nucleotides, the CDR3 is TGTGCCAGCGCCGACAGGGATGAGCAGTTCTTC.

This rearrangement joins TRBV4-3 to TRBJ2-1, with D possibly being TRBD2 (5 bases). The V gene's germline CDR1 is LGHNA and CDR2 YSLEER. The CDR3 runs 16 residues. Trimming left V 3 bases short and J 6 bases short, with 18 bases between. The CDR3 DNA sequence: TGCGCCAGCAGCCAGGATCAGCGGTTCCCGGGCAATGAGCAGTTCTTC. Amino acids: CASSQDQRFPGNEQFF.

At least ten counts were recorded for this clonotype. The chain links TRBV29-1 to TRBJ2-5; TRBD2 might be the D (6 bases). Germline loops: CDR1 SQVTM, CDR2 ANQGSEA. This CDR3 is 12 amino acids long. Trimming left V 5 bases short and J 0 bases short, with 7 bases between. The CDR3 protein is CSVRTNQETQYF. CDR3 DNA: TGCAGCGTTCGGACTAACCAAGAGACCCAGTACTTC.

There are many counts of this clonotype. V and J are TRBV10-3 and TRBJ1-6; a weak D match, TRBD1 (5 bases). This CDR3 comprises 14 residues. V was cut by 4 bases and J by 7 bases, with 11 bases left in between. Looked up from germline, CDR1 is ENHRY and CDR2 is SYGVKD. The CDR3 loop is CAISGDRGNSPLHF. In nucleotides, the CDR3 is TGTGCCATCAGTGGGGACCGCGGGAATTCACCCCTCCACTTT.

This clonotype has a handful of counts. The chain is built from TRBV4-2 and TRBJ2-5; 13 bases are shared with TRBD2. V dropped 8 bases and J dropped 5; count of bases not matched to a gene: 14. CDR3 length: 17 residues. The germline V gene has CDR1 LGHNA and CDR2 YNFKEQ. DNA of the CDR3: TGTGCCAGCGCGACTAGCGGGAGGCCTCGATCCGGGGAGACCCAGTACTTC. This translates into CASATSGRPRSGETQYF.

The CDR3: CASSPPGAGGSQETQYF. Written as DNA, the CDR3 is TGCGCCAGCAGCCCCCCGGGGGCGGGAGGATCCCAAGAGACCCAGTACTTC. The rearrangement uses TRBV5-1 and TRBJ2-5, with 8 bases lining up with TRBD2. In germline, CDR1 is SGHRS, CDR2 YFSETQ. The V and J ends lost 4 bases and 1 base, in that order; junction bases with no gene match: 12. The CDR3 is 17 residues long.

In its sample, this clonotype was seen many times. The J gene is TRBJ1-4, the V gene TRBV28, with D tentatively TRBD1 (5 bases). There are 14 residues in the CDR3. Germline V CDR1 and CDR2: MDHEN, SYDVKM. V lost 6 bases and J lost 0, with 8 bases in between. CDR3 coding DNA: TGTGCCAGCAGACCACAGGCAACTAATGAAAAACTGTTTTTT. Residues: CASRPQATNEKLFF. Complete variable domain (other parts from reference TRBV28 and TRBJ1-4): DVKVTQSSRYLVKRTGEKVFLECVQDMDHENMFWYRQDPGLGLRLIYFSYDVKMKEKGDIPEGYSVSREKKERFSLILESASTNQTSMYLCASRPQATNEKLFFGSGTQLSVL.

In this sample, this clonotype turned up many times. This rearrangement joins TRBV5-8 to TRBJ2-3; 7 bases match TRBD2. With 3 bases clipped from V and 2 bases from J, the junction kept 6 bases outside the gene matches. Germline CDR1 SGHTS, CDR2 YDEGEE. The CDR3 loop spans 15 amino acids. In nucleotides, the CDR3 is TGTGCCAGCAGCTGGACTAGGAGGGTCACAGATACGCAGTATTTT. Its protein is CASSWTRRVTDTQYF.

This clonotype was counted at least ten times. The chain combines TRBV20-1 with TRBJ2-1; 7 positions match TRBD1. Losses at the gene ends were 6 bases for V and 1 base for J; bases not matched to a gene: 9. Germline V lookup: CDR1 DFQATT, CDR2 SNEGSKA (reference sequence). The CDR3 runs 15 residues. The CDR3 DNA is TGCAGTGCCTACGACAGGGTTCTGTCCTACAATGAGCAGTTCTTC. Amino acids: CSAYDRVLSYNEQFF.

At least ten counts were recorded for this clonotype. CDR3 residues: CASSSAPSAGELFF. The CDR3 nucleotides read TGTGCCAGCAGCTCCGCGCCTTCTGCCGGGGAGCTGTTTTTT. This chain joins TRBV7-3 and TRBJ2-2, with D unresolved. The CDR3 has 14 residues. Germline CDR1 SGHTA, CDR2 FQGTGA. V was pared by 4 bases and J by 6 bases, with 12 bases between.

The chain joins TRBV19 to TRBJ2-2; D might be TRBD1 (6 bases). The CDR3 is 13 amino acids. Germline V CDR1 and CDR2: LNHDA, SQIVND (reference sequence). Trimming took 11 bases from V and 6 from J, leaving 16 bases between them. The CDR3 here is CASRGRGAGELFF. CDR3 nucleotide sequence: TGTGCCTCTAGGGGCAGGGGAGCCGGGGAGCTGTTTTTT.

The table lists this clonotype with many counts. This chain links TRBV7-2 with TRBJ2-2; 7 nucleotides line up with TRBD2. The CDR3 spans 14 residues. Germline V gives CDR1 SGHTA, CDR2 FQGNSA. V dropped 5 bases and J dropped 1; count of bases not matched to a gene: 1. CDR3 coding DNA: TGTGCCAGCAGCCGCGGGGGGAACACCGGGGAGCTGTTTTTT. Protein: CASSRGGNTGELFF.

This chain uses TRBV27 with TRBJ1-1; D is uncertain. Germline V gene sequence: CDR1 MNHEY, CDR2 SMNVEV (reference sequence). The CDR3 has 11 amino acids. Trimming removed 7 bases at V and 7 bases at J, with 10 bases between. The CDR3 nucleotides read TGTGCCAGCATGAGTTTGGGTGAAGCTTTCTTT. Its protein is CASMSLGEAFF.

This clonotype was seen ten or more times. The chain is built from TRBV5-1 and TRBJ1-2; D is undetermined. The CDR3 sequence is 13 residues long. V lost 7 bases to trimming and J lost 7 bases, with 17 bases between them. CDR1 and CDR2 (germline): SGHRS, YFSETQ. The CDR3: CASRVDDSAGYTF. CDR3 DNA: TGCGCCAGCCGAGTAGATGATTCCGCTGGCTACACCTTC.

The chain uses TRBV5-5 and TRBJ2-1; TRBD1 matches at 8 bases. From germline, CDR1 is SGHKS and CDR2 YYEKEE (reference sequence). The CDR3 sequence is 14 residues long. The trim removed 4 bases at V and 3 bases at J, leaving 3 bases unmatched. Here the CDR3 reads CASSRGQVYNEQFF. CDR3 coding DNA: TGTGCCAGCAGCCGGGGACAGGTCTACAATGAGCAGTTCTTC.

This clonotype has a handful of counts. This chain uses TRBV6-2 or TRBV6-3 with TRBJ1-4; no definite D call. This CDR3 has 17 residues. V was pared by 3 bases and J by 4 bases, with 18 bases between. Germline loops: CDR1 MNHEY, CDR2 SVGEGT. CDR3 coding DNA: TGTGCCAGCAGTTATGGAGTGGGCGTCGGTTATAATGAAAAACTGTTTTTT. Residues: CASSYGVGVGYNEKLFF.

The chain is built from TRBV9 and TRBJ2-5, with 10 bases lining up with TRBD2. Germline loops: CDR1 SGDLS, CDR2 YYNGEE. The CDR3 spans 15 residues. The ends lost 0 bases at V and 5 bases at J; junction bases unmatched: 4. This CDR3 reads CASSVGAGGLETQYF. In DNA form, the CDR3 reads TGTGCCAGCAGCGTAGGAGCGGGGGGGCTGGAGACCCAGTACTTC.

J is TRBJ2-5 and V is TRBV7-8; 10 bases are a match to TRBD2. The V segment lost 2 bases and the J segment 3 bases; nucleotides outside the gene matches: 6. The CDR3 loop spans 16 amino acids. Per germline, CDR1 SGHVS and CDR2 FQNEAQ. The CDR3 spells CASSLMRTSGKETQYF. In DNA, the CDR3 is TGTGCCAGCAGCTTAATGAGGACTAGCGGCAAAGAGACCCAGTACTTC. The full variable domain, rest sourced from reference TRBV7-8 and TRBJ2-5, is GAGVSQSPRYKVAKRGQDVALRCDPISGHVSLFWYQQALGQGPEFLTYFQNEAQLDKSGLPSDRFFAERPEGSVSTLKIQRTQQEDSAVYLCASSLMRTSGKETQYFGPGTRLLVL.